Sequencing of this T cell receptor beta chain was carried out in a study of beta chain features in type 1 diabetes. Study-level information: Researchers looked at approximately 110,000,000 sorted cells across all samples.

The study reverse transcribed the entire isolated RNA, so it sequenced expressed TCRB transcripts. The table came from immunoSEQ multiplex PCR; TCRdb's copy has only in-frame clones and leaves some out. Of 250,000 to 300,000 clones listed, around 7.8% are singletons. As to this clone: The antigen remains undetermined.

Trimming cost V 3 bases and J 1 base, with 11 bases left between them. CDR3 length equals 15 residues. Germline-derived CDR1 and CDR2 are SEHNR and FQNEAQ (reference sequence). Study outcomes and limitations: cDNA-based reads could over-represent cells with high TCR expression. The naive, central memory and Treg TCRB repertoires looked more alike in patients than they did in healthy donors. In all four CD4+ subsets, TCRB CDR3 length was significantly, moderately reduced in type 1 diabetes.

This clonotype originated in a woman aged 18 to 35 in good health. The chain joins TRBV7-9 to TRBJ2-3, with a tentative D call TRBD2 (6 bases). The sequencing sample was made of central memory CD4+ T cells from blood. Here the CDR3 reads CASSLRDLGTDTQYF. CDR3 DNA: TGTGCCAGCAGCTTGCGGGACCTAGGCACAGATACGCAGTATTTT.